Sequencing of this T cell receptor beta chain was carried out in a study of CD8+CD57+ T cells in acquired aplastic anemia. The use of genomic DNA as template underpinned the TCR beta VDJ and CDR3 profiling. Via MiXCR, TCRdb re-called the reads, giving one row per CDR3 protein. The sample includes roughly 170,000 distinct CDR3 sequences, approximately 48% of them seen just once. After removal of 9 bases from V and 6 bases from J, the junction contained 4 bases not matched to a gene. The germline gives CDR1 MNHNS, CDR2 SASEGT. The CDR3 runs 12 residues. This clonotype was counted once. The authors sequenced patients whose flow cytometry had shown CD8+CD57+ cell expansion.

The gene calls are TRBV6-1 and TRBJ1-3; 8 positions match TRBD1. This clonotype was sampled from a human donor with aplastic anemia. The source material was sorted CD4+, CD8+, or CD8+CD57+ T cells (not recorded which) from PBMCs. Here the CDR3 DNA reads TGTGCCAGTCGGGGACAGGCAAACACCATATATTTT. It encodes CASRGQANTIYF.